This TCR beta chain is from a study of shared clonotypes between healthy human individuals (dated by TCRdb to 2020 to 2022). Background on the whole study: A couple of women and a few men aged 18 to 49 years were included in the cohort. Per donor, three plates each were used for CD4 naive and CD4 memory, two for CD8 naive, and one for CD8 memory. The study deeply sequenced blood TCR repertoires of about five healthy adults to estimate repertoire size and the extent of clonotype sharing between individuals. To increase sequencing depth and limit assay-specific biases, different laboratories used diverse techniques to prepare libraries and sequence TCR repertoires. Leukapheresis yielded between about 0.94 and 8.9 billion PBMCs per donor.

Counted from cysteine to phenylalanine, this CDR3 has 17 amino acids. Of the read, only the CDR3 DNA is kept; its 51 bases are in frame from base 1. V lost 0 bases and J lost 0 bases; the stretch between them is 11 bases long. The germline V gene gives CDR1 as LGHNA and CDR2 as YSLEER. Study-wide conclusions, independent of this receptor: Roughly 5% of naive CD4, around 4% of naive CD8, roughly 2.5% of memory CD4, and approximately 0.4% of memory CD8 clonotypes were shared across several donors. Even with the large sequencing depth, rarefaction of the sorted-subset datasets indicated that sequencing was incomplete. The small number of donors limited the genetic and exposure-history diversity represented. Sampling was restricted to blood, and TCR repertoires in tissues likely differ from the TCR repertoires found in blood. Higher generation probabilities were observed for clonotypes shared by all four sorted-subset donors than for non-shared clonotypes. Pairwise subsampling led to the expectation that sequencing depth would affect the degree of clonotype sharing among donors. Estimated clonotype richness was generally larger for naive than for memory subsets.

Using the deep immunoSEQ assay, multiplex PCR amplified TCR CDR3 regions from genomic DNA. Extracted genomic DNA from each cell subset was spread evenly across all wells of several immunoSEQ 96-well plates, with each plate serving as a replicate. For sorted subsets, each replicate PCR was loaded with 200 ng genomic DNA, equivalent to 25,000 to 35,000 T cell genomes. Purified libraries were quantified with a Qubit 3.0 fluorometer, sized on a Bioanalyzer 2100, and re-quantified with the KAPA Library Quantification kit. Every immunoSEQ 96-well plate was sequenced on a dedicated single-read 150-cycle Illumina NextSeq 550 flow cell. Per the original workflow: Because the immunoSEQ output held only junctional sequences and lacked quality scores, the filtering could not match the filtering applied to full-length reads. To assign V/J genes and CDR3, sequences were annotated against IMGT germline references using PyIR, a Python wrapper for IgBLAST v1.9. Reads were removed for weak V/J assignments (E-value above 1e-6), missing CDR3, stop codons, out-of-frame junctions, or ambiguous translated residues. V3J clonotypes were defined as sequences sharing an identical inferred V gene, J gene, and CDR3 amino acid sequence. To compute the percentage overlap between repertoires, the number of shared unique clonotypes was divided by the size of the smaller repertoire. Richness of each repertoire was evaluated using RTK rarefaction, the Chao1 estimator, and Recon v2.1 estimates of unobserved clonotypes. Generation probabilities for all TCRbeta clonotypes obtained by the gDNA method from a handful of donors were computed using OLGA. The table comes from immuneACCESS by way of TCRdb, which keeps in-frame sequences with V and J called. Part of the clones is missing from these tables; in studies checked, under half for an unresolved V gene and the rest for unknown reasons. Clone size and V and J calls were adopted from that table, with D and trimming inferred from the DNA. This sample gives a few million clones in total; 85% to 95% of them show up just once. More than 0.35% of the sample lies in the top ten.

Donors were healthy HIV-negative adults with no recently reported acute infections or vaccinations. All donors were Caucasian adults living in Nashville, Tennessee, USA. CD4+ T cells were enriched by magnetic negative selection; naive cells were then positively selected on CD45RA, and the negative fraction formed the memory subset. Blood was collected by leukapheresis, and PBMCs were isolated by Ficoll-Histopaque density gradient centrifugation and then cryopreserved in liquid nitrogen vapor phase. Purity and quantity of every magnetically sorted T cell population were checked by analytical flow cytometry. From each sorted fraction, genomic DNA was isolated and quantified by UV absorbance on a Nanodrop 2000c. Comment on this clone: Its antigen is currently not known. The sample holds no much larger clone one base away, and base qualities are not on file.

Sequencing was carried out using naive CD4+ T cells from PBMCs. The cell subset or site label for this specimen denotes: CD45RA+ positively selected. This sequence uses TRBV4-3 and TRBJ1-4, with no reliable assignment of the D segment. This clonotype was obtained from a man in his late teens or twenties in good health. Some clones in this sample may be carry-over from other donors' samples. The nucleotide sequence is given as TGCGCCAGCAGCCAAGATTCAGGCAGAGCAACTAATGAAAAACTGTTTTTT. Translated, this gives CASSQDSGRATNEKLFF.